The sequence of this T cell receptor beta chain was determined in a study of cytomegalovirus exposure and HLA in healthy donors. As for the study in general: Samples from HLA-typed donors yielded 65 million to 85 million unique TCRs in an early data release. Notes on the study in general: Presence/absence analysis assumed near-uniform sequencing depth across donors.

PCR involved 60 Vbeta and 13 Jbeta primers. Sequenced by immunoSEQ multiplex PCR; TCRdb stores in-frame clones only, minus some. The sample records over 95,000 clones, about 74% being singletons. At the time of sampling, donors were nominally healthy, though unrecorded immune exposures were likely. The CDR3 runs to 12 residues. The germline V gene encodes CDR1 SNHLY and CDR2 FYNNEI. The J segment lost 6 bases and the V segment lost 7 bases, leaving 5 bases of the junction unmatched. To note about this clone: Its antigen is not identified.

The V call is TRBV2, the J call TRBJ2-7; 8 bases map to TRBD1. The clonotype was recovered from a female donor in good health and CMV-seronegative. Specimen: PBMCs. CDR3 in amino acids: CASKGRGREQYF. CDR3 bases: TGTGCCAGCAAGGGCAGGGGGCGCGAGCAGTACTTC.